This TCR beta chain was sequenced during a study of blood T cell repertoires in COVID-19. Whole-study context: In each case, the material was cDNA or gDNA derived from T cells, B-cell-depleted T cells, or PBMCs.

In terms of age and location, participants ranged from roughly 18 to 95 years and lived in about 25 US areas. Data came from immunoSEQ multiplex PCR; TCRdb stores just in-frame clones and leaves some out. The table shows a few hundred thousand clones, with approximately 90% occurring only once. The V segment lost 6 bases and the J segment 3 bases; nucleotides outside the gene matches: 8. In germline, CDR1 is SGHAT, CDR2 FQDESV (reference sequence). The length of the CDR3 is 16 residues. The clonotype comes from a woman aged 45 to 65 who had recovered from COVID-19. The chain couples TRBV11-1 to TRBJ2-1; 10 nucleotides agree with TRBD2. Sequenced material: PBMCs or T cells enriched from blood (not recorded which). CDR3 residues: CASSSGLADSYNEQFF. CDR3 DNA: TGTGCCAGCAGTTCAGGACTAGCGGATAGCTACAATGAGCAGTTCTTC.